This TCR beta chain was recovered during a study of response to subunit inactivated influenza vaccine. The CDR3 consists of 14 residues. Deletions cut 2 bases from V and 1 base from J, with 11 bases between. CDR1 SQVTM and CDR2 ANQGSEA come from the germline V gene. This clonotype has a handful of counts. Using its own MiXCR run on the RT-PCR reads, TCRdb lists one record per CDR3 protein. There are about 540,000 distinct CDR3 sequences in the sample; less than 25% occur only once, and about 2.8% lies in the top ten. Separately, the same data were catalogued under a study of T cells expressing NK-cell markers. As that report states: A 5'RACE template switching approach incorporating UMIs was used to make TCR beta cDNA. Investigators obtained TCR beta repertoires from sorted CD3+CD56+NKG2C+, CD3+CD56+NKG2C- and CD3+CD56-NKG2C+ T cells. Seven HCMV-seropositive donors and one seronegative donor made up the eight sequenced donors. The contribution of dominant NKG2C+ clonotypes to CD8+ T cells in more than five donors was about 1.0-7.0%. Questions lingered over whether expanded NKG2C+ T cell clones were HCMV-specific.

The sample was CD4+ T cells sorted from PBMCs, taken 12 days after vaccination. The receptor was isolated from a man between 50 and 59 years old who received an inactivated influenza vaccine. This chain connects TRBV29-1 to TRBJ1-1; D unresolved. The CDR3 DNA sequence: TGCAGCGTTGAACCCCGGGTGGAGAACACTGAAGCTTTCTTT. It translates to CSVEPRVENTEAFF.